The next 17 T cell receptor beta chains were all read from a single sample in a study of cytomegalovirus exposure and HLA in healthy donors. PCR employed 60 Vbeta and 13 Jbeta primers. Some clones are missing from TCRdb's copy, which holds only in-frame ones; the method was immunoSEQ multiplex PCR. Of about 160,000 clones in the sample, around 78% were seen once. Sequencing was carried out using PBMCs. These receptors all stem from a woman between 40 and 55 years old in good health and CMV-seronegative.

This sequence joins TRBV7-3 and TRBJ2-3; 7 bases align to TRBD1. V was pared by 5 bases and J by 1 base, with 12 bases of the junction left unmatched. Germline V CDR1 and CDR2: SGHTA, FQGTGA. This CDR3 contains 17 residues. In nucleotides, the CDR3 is TGTGCCAGCAGCAGACCGGGACAGAGTGGAGGCACAGATACGCAGTATTTT. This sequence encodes CASSRPGQSGGTDTQYF.

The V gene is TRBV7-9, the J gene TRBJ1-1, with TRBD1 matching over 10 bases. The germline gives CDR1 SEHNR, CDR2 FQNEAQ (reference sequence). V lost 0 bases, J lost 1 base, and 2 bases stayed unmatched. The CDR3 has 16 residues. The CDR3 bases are TGTGCCAGCAGCTTAGCCGGGACAGGGGCGAACACTGAAGCTTTCTTT. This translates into CASSLAGTGANTEAFF.

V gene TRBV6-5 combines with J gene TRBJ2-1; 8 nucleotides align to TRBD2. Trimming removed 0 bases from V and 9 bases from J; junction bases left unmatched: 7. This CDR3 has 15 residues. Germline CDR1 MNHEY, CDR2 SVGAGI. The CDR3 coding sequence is TGTGCCAGCAGTTACTCGAGTCTAGCGGGCGGTGAGCAGTTCTTC. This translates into CASSYSSLAGGEQFF.

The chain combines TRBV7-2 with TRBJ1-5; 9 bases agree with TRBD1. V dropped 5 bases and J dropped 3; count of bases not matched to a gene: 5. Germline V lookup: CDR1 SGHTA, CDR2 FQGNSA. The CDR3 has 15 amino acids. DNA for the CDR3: TGTGCCAGCAGCCCAGGACAGGGGATCAATCAGCCCCAGCATTTT. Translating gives CASSPGQGINQPQHF.

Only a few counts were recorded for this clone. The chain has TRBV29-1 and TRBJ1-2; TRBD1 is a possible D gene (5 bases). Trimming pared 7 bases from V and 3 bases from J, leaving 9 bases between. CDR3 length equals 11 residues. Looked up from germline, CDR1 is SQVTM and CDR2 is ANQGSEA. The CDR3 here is CSGGEDYGYTF. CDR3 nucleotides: TGCAGCGGGGGGGAGGACTATGGCTACACCTTC.

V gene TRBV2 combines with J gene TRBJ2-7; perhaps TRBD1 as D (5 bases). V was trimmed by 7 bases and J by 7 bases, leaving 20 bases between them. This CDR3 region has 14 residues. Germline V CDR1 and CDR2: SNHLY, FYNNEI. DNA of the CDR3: TGTGCCAGCACGTTTGGCCCGTTTAGGGGAGAGCAGTACTTC. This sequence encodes CASTFGPFRGEQYF.

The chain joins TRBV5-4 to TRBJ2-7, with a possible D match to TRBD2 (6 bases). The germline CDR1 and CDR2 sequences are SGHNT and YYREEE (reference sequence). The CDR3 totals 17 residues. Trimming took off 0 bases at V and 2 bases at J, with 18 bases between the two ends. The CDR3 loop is CASSLGGGTRITYEQYF. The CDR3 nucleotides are TGTGCCAGCAGCTTGGGAGGAGGGACTCGGATTACCTACGAGCAGTACTTC. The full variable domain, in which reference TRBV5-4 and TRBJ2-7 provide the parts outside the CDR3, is ETGVTQSPTHLIKTRGQQVTLRCSSQSGHNTVSWYQQALGQGPQFIFQYYREEENGRGNFPPRFSGLQFPNYSSELNVNALELDDSALYLCASSLGGGTRITYEQYFGPGTRLTVT.

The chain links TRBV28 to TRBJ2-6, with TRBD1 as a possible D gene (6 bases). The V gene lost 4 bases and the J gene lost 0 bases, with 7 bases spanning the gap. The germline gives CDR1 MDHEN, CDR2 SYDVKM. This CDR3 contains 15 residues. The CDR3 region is CASSSDSSGANVLTF. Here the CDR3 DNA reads TGTGCCAGCAGTTCGGACAGCTCTGGGGCCAACGTCCTGACTTTC.

CDR3 sequence reads: CASRPHGQGTSTDTQYF. The CDR3 region has the DNA TGTGCCAGCAGACCCCACGGACAGGGAACTAGCACAGATACGCAGTATTTT. The chain combines TRBV28 with TRBJ2-3; TRBD1 aligns across 8 bases. J gave up 0 bases and V 6 bases, and 11 bases lay outside the gene matches. The length of the CDR3 is 17 residues. Germline V gene sequence: CDR1 MDHEN, CDR2 SYDVKM.

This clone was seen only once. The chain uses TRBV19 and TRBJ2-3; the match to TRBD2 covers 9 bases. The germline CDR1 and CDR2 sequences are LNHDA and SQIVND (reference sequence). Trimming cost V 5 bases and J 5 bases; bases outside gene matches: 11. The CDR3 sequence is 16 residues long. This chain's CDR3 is CASSLDSGRGEDTQYF. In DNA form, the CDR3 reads TGTGCCAGTAGTCTTGATAGCGGGAGAGGGGAAGATACGCAGTATTTT.

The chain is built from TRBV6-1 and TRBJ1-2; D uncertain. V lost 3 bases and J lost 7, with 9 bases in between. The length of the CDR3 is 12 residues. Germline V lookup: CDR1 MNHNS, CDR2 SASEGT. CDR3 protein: CASSDARAGYTF. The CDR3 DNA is TGTGCCAGCAGTGATGCGAGGGCTGGCTACACCTTC.

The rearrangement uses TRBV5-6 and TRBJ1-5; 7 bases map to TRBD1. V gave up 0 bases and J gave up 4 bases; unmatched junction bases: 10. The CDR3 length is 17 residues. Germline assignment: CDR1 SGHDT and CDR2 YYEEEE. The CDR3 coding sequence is TGTGCCAGCAGCTTGGGGCTTAGACAGGGAAGGAATCAGCCCCAGCATTTT. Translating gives CASSLGLRQGRNQPQHF.

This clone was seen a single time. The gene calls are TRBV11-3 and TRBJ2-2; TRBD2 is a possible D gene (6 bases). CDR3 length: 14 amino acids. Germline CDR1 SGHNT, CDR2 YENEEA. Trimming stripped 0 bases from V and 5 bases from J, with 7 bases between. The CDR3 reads CASSLDGTTGELFF. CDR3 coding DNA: TGTGCCAGCAGCTTAGATGGGACTACCGGGGAGCTGTTTTTT.

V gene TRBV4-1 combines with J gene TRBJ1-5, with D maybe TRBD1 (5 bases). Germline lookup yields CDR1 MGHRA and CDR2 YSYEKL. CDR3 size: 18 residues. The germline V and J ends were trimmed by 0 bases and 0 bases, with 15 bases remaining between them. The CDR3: CASSQEPGRDYSNQPQHF. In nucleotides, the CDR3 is TGCGCCAGCAGCCAAGAACCGGGCAGGGACTATAGCAATCAGCCCCAGCATTTT.

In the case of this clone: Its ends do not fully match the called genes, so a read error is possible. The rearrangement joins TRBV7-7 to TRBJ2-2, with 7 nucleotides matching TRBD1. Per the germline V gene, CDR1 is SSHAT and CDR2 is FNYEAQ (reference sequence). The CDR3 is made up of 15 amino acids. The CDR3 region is CASSPTTGAAGELFF. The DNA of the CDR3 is TGTGCTAGCAGCCCCACCACAGGGGCGGCCGGGGAGCTGTTTTTT.

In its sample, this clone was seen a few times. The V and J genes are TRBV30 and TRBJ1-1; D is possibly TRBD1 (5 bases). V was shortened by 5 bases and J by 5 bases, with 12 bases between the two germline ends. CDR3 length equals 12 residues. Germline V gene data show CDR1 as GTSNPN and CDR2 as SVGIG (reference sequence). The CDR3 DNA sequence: TGTGCCTGGGTACAGGAGAGAACTGAAGCTTTCTTT. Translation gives CAWVQERTEAFF.

The CDR3 DNA reads as TGTGCCAGCAGCGTTACTAGCAATGAGCAGTTCTTC. Residues: CASSVTSNEQFF. The chain couples TRBV2 to TRBJ2-1; tentative D call: TRBD2 (5 bases). Looked up from germline, CDR1 is SNHLY and CDR2 is FYNNEI. CDR3 length: 12 residues. Trimming left V 6 bases short and J 6 bases short, with 9 bases between.